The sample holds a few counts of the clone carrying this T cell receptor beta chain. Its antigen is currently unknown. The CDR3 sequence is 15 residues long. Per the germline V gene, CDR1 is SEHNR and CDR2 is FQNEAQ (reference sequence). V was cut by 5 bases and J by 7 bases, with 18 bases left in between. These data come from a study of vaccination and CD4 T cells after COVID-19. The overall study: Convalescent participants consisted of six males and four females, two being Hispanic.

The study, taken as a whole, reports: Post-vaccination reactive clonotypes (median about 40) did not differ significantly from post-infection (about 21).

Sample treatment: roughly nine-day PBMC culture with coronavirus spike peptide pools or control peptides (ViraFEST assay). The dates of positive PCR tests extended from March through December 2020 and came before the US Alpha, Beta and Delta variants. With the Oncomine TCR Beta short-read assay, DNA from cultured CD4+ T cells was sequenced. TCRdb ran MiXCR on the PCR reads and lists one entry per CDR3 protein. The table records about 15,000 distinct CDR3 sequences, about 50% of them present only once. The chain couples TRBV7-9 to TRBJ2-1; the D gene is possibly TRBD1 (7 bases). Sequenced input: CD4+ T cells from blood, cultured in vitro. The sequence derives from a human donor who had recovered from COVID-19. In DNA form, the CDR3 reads TGTGCCAGCAGCCGATACCCGACAGGGAGGAATGAGCAGTTCTTC. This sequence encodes CASSRYPTGRNEQFF.